One sample yielded the 23 T cell receptor beta chains listed below, sequenced in a study of T-cell reconstitution after alpha-beta-depleted transplantation in children. Using unique molecular identifiers, the investigators prepared the TCRbeta library. TCRdb itself ran the PCR reads through MiXCR, one entry per CDR3 protein. Altogether 350,000 to 400,000 distinct CDR3 sequences are present, about an eighth being singletons, with the ten largest covering roughly 4.3%. The sample here was PBMCs, taken from the stem cell graft. These receptors originate from a human donor who donated a stem cell graft to a child with Fanconi anemia.

This clonotype was seen only a few times. The V gene is TRBV12-3 or TRBV12-4, the J gene TRBJ1-1; D gene uncertain. Trimming removed 3 bases from V and 1 base from J, with 9 bases in between. The length of the CDR3 is 14 residues. The CDR3 sequence is CASSFSLGNTEAFF. The DNA for the CDR3 is TGTGCCAGCAGTTTTAGTCTGGGGAACACTGAAGCTTTCTTT.

This clonotype has a handful of counts. This chain connects TRBV12-3 or TRBV12-4 to TRBJ1-1; 7 bases are shared with TRBD1. V trimming: 4 bases; J trimming: 0 bases; junction bases outside the gene matches: 5. The CDR3 runs to 15 residues. CDR3 nucleotide sequence: TGTGCCAGCAGTTACGGACAGGTCATGAACACTGAAGCTTTCTTT. It encodes CASSYGQVMNTEAFF.

This clonotype has ten or more counts. The chain combines TRBV28 with TRBJ1-1, with D perhaps TRBD1 (6 bases). CDR1 is MDHEN and CDR2 is SYDVKM in the germline V gene. The CDR3 length is 13 residues. Deletions cut 8 bases from V and 5 bases from J, with 15 bases between. CDR3 amino acids: CASVYFQGTEAFF. The CDR3 nucleotides read TGTGCCAGCGTATACTTCCAGGGGACTGAAGCTTTCTTT.

The table lists this clonotype with a few counts. The chain carries TRBV9 and TRBJ1-1, with D uncertain. Trimming took 0 bases from V and 0 from J, leaving 9 bases between them. There are 15 residues in the CDR3. Germline assignment: CDR1 SGDLS and CDR2 YYNGEE. For the CDR3, the DNA is TGTGCCAGCAGCGTAGGTGGGGTCATGAACACTGAAGCTTTCTTT. This gives the protein CASSVGGVMNTEAFF.

This clonotype was observed a handful of times. The rearrangement joins TRBV2 to TRBJ2-2; TRBD2 matches 7 bases. Germline V gives CDR1 SNHLY, CDR2 FYNNEI. The CDR3 sequence is 16 residues long. Trimming cost V 1 base and J 5 bases; bases outside gene matches: 7. The CDR3: CASSEVRAGTTGELFF. CDR3 DNA sequence: TGTGCCAGCAGTGAAGTTCGAGCGGGGACGACCGGGGAGCTGTTTTTT.

The CDR3 loop reads CASSPISMLGPASSYNEQFF. The CDR3 DNA is TGTGCCAGCAGCCCGATTAGTATGCTCGGGCCTGCAAGCTCCTACAATGAGCAGTTCTTC. The rearrangement uses TRBV7-3 and TRBJ2-1; D gene ambiguous. Between the trimmed V and J ends, which lost 5 bases and 0 bases, there was a span of 26 bases. This CDR3 spans 20 amino acids. The germline gives CDR1 SGHTA, CDR2 FQGTGA. Supplemented by reference TRBV7-3 and TRBJ2-1, the full variable domain reads GAGVSQTPSNKVTEKGKYVELRCDPISGHTALYWYRQSLGQGPEFLIYFQGTGAADDSGLPNDRFFAVRPEGSVSTLKIQRTERGDSAVYLCASSPISMLGPASSYNEQFFGPGTRLTVL.

This clonotype has a count of ten or more. This sequence joins TRBV20-1 and TRBJ2-1; D not certain. Germline V gene lookup returns CDR1 DFQATT and CDR2 SNEGSKA (reference sequence). This CDR3 has 11 residues. V was clipped by 2 bases and J by 9 bases, with 8 bases between them. The CDR3 is CSARHRSEQFF. The CDR3 nucleotides read TGCAGTGCTAGACACAGATCTGAGCAGTTCTTC.

V is TRBV28 and J is TRBJ2-6; TRBD1 is a possible D gene (6 bases). Germline V gene lookup returns CDR1 MDHEN and CDR2 SYDVKM. This CDR3 has 16 amino acids. V lost 7 bases, J lost 0 bases, and 13 bases lay in between. The CDR3 DNA reads TGTGCCAGCAAGAGGACAGCCAGCTCTGGGGCCAACGTCCTGACTTTC. Protein: CASKRTASSGANVLTF.

This sequence joins TRBV29-1 and TRBJ2-3; 16 bases are a match to TRBD2. J lost 3 bases, V lost 4 bases, and 4 bases had no gene match. The CDR3 has 16 amino acids. Germline V gene lookup returns CDR1 SQVTM and CDR2 ANQGSEA. This chain's CDR3 is CSVAGTSGGATDTQYF. The DNA for the CDR3 is TGCAGCGTTGCCGGGACTAGCGGGGGGGCTACAGATACGCAGTATTTT.

This clonotype was observed many times. The rearrangement joins TRBV5-1 to TRBJ1-1; tentative D call: TRBD1 (5 bases). This CDR3 has 15 amino acids. V gave up 0 bases and J gave up 1 base, with 10 bases separating them. Germline CDR1 and CDR2: SGHRS and YFSETQ. In DNA, the CDR3 is TGCGCCAGCAGCTTGGCCGGGGGGGGGAACACTGAAGCTTTCTTT. Translation gives CASSLAGGGNTEAFF. The complete variable domain, with remaining parts taken from reference TRBV5-1 and TRBJ1-1, reads KAGVTQTPRYLIKTRGQQVTLSCSPISGHRSVSWYQQTPGQGLQFLFEYFSETQRNKGNFPGRFSGRQFSNSRSEMNVSTLELGDSALYLCASSLAGGGNTEAFFGQGTRLTVV.

This clonotype has only a few counts. V is TRBV11-1 and J is TRBJ2-1; 7 bases line up with TRBD2. After removal of 5 bases from V and 0 bases from J, the junction contained 7 bases not matched to a gene. This CDR3 comprises 16 residues. The V gene's germline CDR1 is SGHAT and CDR2 FQDESV (reference sequence). DNA of the CDR3: TGTGCCAGCAGCCGACAGCGGGGCAACTCCTACAATGAGCAGTTCTTC. Translation: CASSRQRGNSYNEQFF.

This chain connects TRBV12-3 or TRBV12-4 to TRBJ2-7; a possible D gene is TRBD2 (5 bases). This CDR3 is 12 amino acids long. The V gene lost 6 bases and the J gene lost 2 bases, with 8 bases spanning the gap. CDR3: CASRAGTYEQYF. The CDR3 DNA reads as TGTGCCAGCAGGGCCGGGACCTACGAGCAGTACTTC.

This sequence joins TRBV7-9 and TRBJ1-3, with D uncertain. Germline values: CDR1 SEHNR, CDR2 FQNEAQ (reference sequence). Trimming pared 5 bases from V and 9 bases from J, leaving 14 bases between. This CDR3 contains 13 residues. The DNA of the CDR3 is TGTGCCAGCAGCCGGGGAGGTGATCGCACCATATATTTT. Translation: CASSRGGDRTIYF.

Many counts were recorded for this clonotype. This chain links TRBV12-3 or TRBV12-4 with TRBJ1-6; TRBD1 is a possible D gene (5 bases). The CDR3 consists of 15 residues. Deletions cut 3 bases from V and 6 bases from J, with 12 bases between. CDR3 in amino acids: CASSLSQGGNSPLHF. For the CDR3, the DNA is TGTGCCAGCAGTTTGAGTCAGGGAGGTAATTCACCCCTCCACTTT.

There are a few counts of this clonotype. The rearrangement joins TRBV20-1 to TRBJ2-4; TRBD1 matches 7 bases. The CDR3 runs to 15 residues. Unmatched junction bases numbered 9, after V lost 3 bases and J lost 4 bases. Germline values: CDR1 DFQATT, CDR2 SNEGSKA (reference sequence). CDR3 DNA: TGCAGTGCTAGGGCAGGGGGAATAAGAAAAAACATTCAGTACTTC. It specifies CSARAGGIRKNIQYF.

In its sample, this clonotype was seen a few times. The CDR3 region has the DNA TGTGCCAGCAGCCTGAGACTAGCGGGGGGAGCCGGGGAGCTGTTTTTT. Residues: CASSLRLAGGAGELFF. V is TRBV4-2 and J is TRBJ2-2, with TRBD2 matching 13 bases. Germline values: CDR1 LGHNA, CDR2 YNFKEQ. CDR3 length equals 16 residues. The junction had 5 bases not matched to a gene; V was cut back by 4 bases and J by 6 bases.

This clonotype was detected a few times. The chain carries TRBV5-1 and TRBJ2-3; tentative D call: TRBD1 (5 bases). CDR3 length: 14 amino acids. CDR1 is SGHRS and CDR2 is YFSETQ in the germline V gene. Between the trimmed V and J ends, which lost 3 bases and 4 bases, there was a span of 12 bases. The CDR3 is CASSSGRVADTQYF. Here the CDR3 DNA reads TGCGCCAGCAGCTCGGGCAGGGTCGCAGATACGCAGTATTTT.

This clonotype was observed a few times. The gene calls are TRBV18 and TRBJ2-7; no definite D call. This CDR3 has 14 residues. Trimming removed 2 bases at V and 3 bases at J, with 11 bases between. Germline V lookup: CDR1 KGHSH, CDR2 LQKENI. The CDR3 nucleotides are TGTGCCAGCTCACCAGAGGTAGGATTCTACGAGCAGTACTTC. Protein product: CASSPEVGFYEQYF. Drawing the rest from reference TRBV18 and TRBJ2-7, the complete variable domain is NAGVMQNPRHLVRRRGQEARLRCSPMKGHSHVYWYRQLPEEGLKFMVYLQKENIIDESGMPKERFSAEFPKEGPSILRIQQVVRGDSAAYFCASSPEVGFYEQYFGPGTRLTVT.

This clonotype was detected only a few times. V is TRBV5-1 and J is TRBJ1-2; 8 bases map to TRBD1. The CDR3 contains 13 residues. Trimming at V came to 3 bases and at J to 6 bases, leaving 4 bases not matched to a gene. The germline V gene has CDR1 SGHRS and CDR2 YFSETQ. DNA for the CDR3: TGCGCCAGCAGCTACCGGACAGGGAATGGCTACACCTTC. Translated: CASSYRTGNGYTF. Using reference TRBV5-1 and TRBJ1-2 for the parts outside the CDR3, the full variable domain is KAGVTQTPRYLIKTRGQQVTLSCSPISGHRSVSWYQQTPGQGLQFLFEYFSETQRNKGNFPGRFSGRQFSNSRSEMNVSTLELGDSALYLCASSYRTGNGYTFGSGTRLTVV.

The V call is TRBV3-1, the J call TRBJ1-5; D possibly corresponds to TRBD1 (5 bases). V was trimmed by 8 bases and J by 5 bases, leaving 31 bases between them. The CDR3 runs 19 residues. Germline V CDR1 and CDR2: LGHDT, YNNKEL (reference sequence). The CDR3 here is CASCKGDGGRPHPYQPQHF. The CDR3 nucleotides are TGTGCCAGCTGCAAAGGGGATGGGGGTCGGCCCCATCCTTATCAGCCCCAGCATTTT.

The gene calls are TRBV7-7 and TRBJ2-5, with D perhaps TRBD1 or TRBD2 (5 bases each). This CDR3 contains 16 residues. V gave up 2 bases and J gave up 1 base, with 14 bases separating them. Germline V gene sequence: CDR1 SSHAT, CDR2 FNYEAQ (reference sequence). The CDR3 DNA sequence: TGTGCCAGCAGCTTAAGATCTTCGGGGACCCAAGAGACCCAGTACTTC. Its protein is CASSLRSSGTQETQYF.

This clonotype was counted at least ten times. CDR3 DNA: TGTGCCAGCAGCTTTAGAGGGAGGAGCCACGAGCAGTACTTC. Its protein is CASSFRGRSHEQYF. The rearrangement joins TRBV5-6 to TRBJ2-7; TRBD2 is a possible D gene (6 bases). The CDR3 runs to 14 residues. The ends were cut back, 2 bases at V and 5 bases at J, with 14 bases in the middle. Germline assignment: CDR1 SGHDT and CDR2 YYEEEE.

The chain links TRBV6-5 to TRBJ2-7, with TRBD2 matching over 10 bases. Trimming cost V 2 bases and J 3 bases; bases outside gene matches: 10. Germline CDR1 MNHEY, CDR2 SVGAGI. The length of the CDR3 is 17 residues. Written as DNA, the CDR3 is TGTGCCAGCAGTTACCCTTCTAGCGGGGGATCAAGCTACGAGCAGTACTTC. Its translation is CASSYPSSGGSSYEQYF.